This T cell receptor (beta chain) stems from a study of T cell repertoires in ileal Crohn's disease. Adults with ileal or ileocolonic Crohn's disease and an indication for resection were eligible. Regarding this clone: The antigen is not known.

TCRB immunosequencing input was roughly 500 nanograms of biopsy DNA per sample. Produced via immunoSEQ multiplex PCR; TCRdb's table is partial and in-frame only. The sample lists 7,300 or so clones, 65% to 90% occurring once. General study points: High-frequency clones were more common in sorted CD8 than CD4 cells. Clonality above 26.8% at surgery always came with endoscopic recurrence.

The CDR3 has 18 amino acids. V was pared by 4 bases and J by 4 bases, with 16 bases of the junction left unmatched. Germline CDR1 SGHNT, CDR2 YENEEA. V gene TRBV11-3 combines with J gene TRBJ1-5; TRBD1 matches at 7 bases. This sequence originates from an adult with Crohn's disease. The sequenced sample was ileal tissue. The CDR3 DNA reads as TGTGCCAGCAGCTCGAGGACAGGCCGCGAGGGGTGGAATCAGCCCCAGCATTTT. Translated: CASSSRTGREGWNQPQHF.